These 13 T cell receptor beta chains were sequenced from one sample in a study of metastatic and nonmetastatic thyroid tumors (dated by TCRdb to the early 2020s). Before undergoing thyroid surgery, none of the patients had been given any kind of treatment. Preparation of the library involved PCR. The listed sequencing device is Illumina HiSeq 4000. In TCRdb, the public reads were trimmed at Q25 with fastp and aligned with MiXCR, with productive beta chains retained. This sample has 15,000 to 20,000 clones in its table, and approximately 30% of those were observed once. The ten largest clones capture under 25% of the sample. The specimen sequenced was adjacent normal tissue. The receptors stem from a female donor with papillary thyroid cancer or a benign thyroid nodule (not recorded which). Some clones in this sample may be carry-over from other donors' samples.

The chain links TRBV10-3 to TRBJ2-5; no definite D call. In germline, CDR1 is ENHRY, CDR2 SYGVKD. Trimming cost V 4 bases and J 5 bases, with 11 bases left between them. This CDR3 has 13 amino acids. The CDR3 spells CAISVDKVETQYF. CDR3 in DNA: TGTGCCATCAGTGTTGACAAGGTGGAGACCCAGTACTTC.

Many counts were recorded for this clone. V and J are TRBV2 and TRBJ1-4; D might be TRBD1 (6 bases). Germline-derived CDR1 and CDR2 are SNHLY and FYNNEI. Trimming removed 8 bases at V and 7 bases at J, with 17 bases between. The CDR3 extends over 14 amino acids. In DNA, the CDR3 is TGTGCCAGCGTGTTTACAGGGAGGGGTGAAAAACTGTTTTTT. This translates into CASVFTGRGEKLFF.

This clone has just a few counts. The V call is TRBV12-3 or TRBV12-4, the J call TRBJ2-5, with 8 bases lining up with TRBD1. The CDR3 has 15 amino acids. Losses at the gene ends were 6 bases for V and 0 bases for J; bases not matched to a gene: 6. The CDR3 reads CASSVGDRYQETQYF. CDR3 coding DNA: TGTGCCAGCAGCGTGGGGGACAGGTACCAAGAGACCCAGTACTTC.

By sample share, this clone is medium-sized (0.01 to 0.1%). The rearrangement links TRBV6-1 to TRBJ2-2; TRBD2 matches 7 bases. After removal of 11 bases from V and 3 bases from J, the junction contained 6 bases not matched to a gene. Germline lookup yields CDR1 MNHNS and CDR2 SASEGT. The CDR3 totals 13 residues. CDR3 loop: CACRRGDTGELFF. CDR3 DNA sequence: TGTGCCTGCCGCCGGGGGGACACCGGGGAGCTGTTTTTT.

This rearrangement joins TRBV6-1 to TRBJ2-3; 8 bases agree with TRBD2. Germline trimming cut 4 bases from V and 2 bases from J; bases unmatched to any gene: 8. The CDR3 spans 16 residues. Per the germline V gene, CDR1 is MNHNS and CDR2 is SASEGT. Written as DNA, the CDR3 is TGTGCCAGCAGTGTAGACGGGAGGGCCCCCACAGATACGCAGTATTTT. It translates to CASSVDGRAPTDTQYF.

This sequence joins TRBV4-2 and TRBJ2-1; weak D call: TRBD2 (6 bases). Germline CDR1 LGHNA, CDR2 YNFKEQ. The CDR3 contains 19 residues. The V end was cut by 4 bases, the J end by 1 base, with 23 bases between. In DNA form, the CDR3 reads TGTGCCAGCAGCCCTTTCTCCTCCCAGCGGGTCTTGTCCTACAATGAGCAGTTCTTC. Its translation: CASSPFSSQRVLSYNEQFF.

This clone came up once. V and J are TRBV11-1 and TRBJ2-7; TRBD2 aligns across 8 bases. V dropped 8 bases and J dropped 1; count of bases not matched to a gene: 7. CDR3 length: 14 residues. Germline CDR1 is SGHAT and CDR2 is FQDESV (reference sequence). The CDR3 nucleotides are TGTGCCAGCGTGGGAGCGGGAGAATCCTACGAGCAGTACTTC. It specifies CASVGAGESYEQYF.

CDR3 nucleotide sequence: TGCGCCAGCAGCCAAGGATCCCAGGGCGGGGTGGATGAGCAGTTCTTC. Residues: CASSQGSQGGVDEQFF. This chain connects TRBV4-1 to TRBJ2-1; tentatively, D is TRBD2 (6 bases). The CDR3 covers 16 residues. The V gene lost 1 base and the J gene lost 8 bases, with 18 bases spanning the gap. Germline CDR1 reads MGHRA; CDR2 reads YSYEKL.

The chain uses TRBV7-9 and TRBJ2-5; D might be TRBD1 or TRBD2, each matching 6 bases. V shed 0 bases and J shed 5 bases, with 7 bases lying between them. The CDR3 is 13 residues long. Germline V lookup: CDR1 SEHNR, CDR2 FQNEAQ (reference sequence). The CDR3: CASSLAGGETQYF. The CDR3 DNA reads TGTGCCAGCAGCTTAGCGGGGGGCGAGACCCAGTACTTC.

This clone occurred a few times. The V and J genes are TRBV7-6 and TRBJ2-1, with a weak D call TRBD2 (6 bases). The CDR3 is 16 residues long. The germline V and J ends were trimmed by 1 base and 0 bases, with 10 bases remaining between them. Germline-derived CDR1 and CDR2 are SGHVS and FNYEAQ. CDR3 loop: CASSLVWEASYNEQFF. CDR3 sequence (DNA): TGTGCCAGCAGCTTAGTTTGGGAGGCCTCCTACAATGAGCAGTTCTTC.

The V and J genes are TRBV6-2 or TRBV6-3 and TRBJ2-7; maybe TRBD2 (5 bases). The CDR3 extends over 11 amino acids. The germline V gene encodes CDR1 MNHEY and CDR2 SVGEGT. V was trimmed by 8 bases and J by 5 bases, leaving 10 bases between them. The CDR3 is CASRDRDEQYF. The CDR3, as DNA: TGTGCCAGCCGGGATCGGGACGAGCAGTACTTC.

This clone was detected ten times or more. The genes are TRBV4-2 and TRBJ2-3; D possibly uses TRBD1 or TRBD2 (5 bases each). Between the trimmed V and J ends, which lost 0 bases and 3 bases, there was a span of 16 bases. The CDR3 length is 17 residues. Germline assignment: CDR1 LGHNA and CDR2 YNFKEQ. Written as DNA, the CDR3 is TGTGCCAGCAGCCAAGATCGTGGGGGAGCCCTAACAGATACGCAGTATTTT. This translates into CASSQDRGGALTDTQYF.

The genes are TRBV6-1 and TRBJ2-2, with TRBD2 identical over 11 bases. Trimming removed 4 bases from V and 2 bases from J; junction bases left unmatched: 6. This CDR3 is 17 amino acids long. CDR1 is MNHNS, CDR2 SASEGT, per germline. The CDR3 region is CASSVGLAGGNTGELFF. The CDR3 DNA sequence: TGTGCCAGCAGTGTGGGTCTAGCGGGGGGAAACACCGGGGAGCTGTTTTTT.